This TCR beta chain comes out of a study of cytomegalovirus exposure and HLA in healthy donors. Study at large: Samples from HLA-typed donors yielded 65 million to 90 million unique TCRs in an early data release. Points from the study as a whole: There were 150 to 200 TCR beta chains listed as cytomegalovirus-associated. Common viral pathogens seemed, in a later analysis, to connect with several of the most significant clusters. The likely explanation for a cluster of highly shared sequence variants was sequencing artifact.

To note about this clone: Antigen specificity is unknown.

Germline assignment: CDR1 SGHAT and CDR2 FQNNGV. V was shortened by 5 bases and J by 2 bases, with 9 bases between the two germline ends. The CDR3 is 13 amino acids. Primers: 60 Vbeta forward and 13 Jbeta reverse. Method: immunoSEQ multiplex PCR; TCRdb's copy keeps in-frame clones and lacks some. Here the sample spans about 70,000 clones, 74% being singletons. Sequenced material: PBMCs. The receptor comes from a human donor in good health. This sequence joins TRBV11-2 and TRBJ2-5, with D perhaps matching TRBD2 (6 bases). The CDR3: CASSPGLQETQYF. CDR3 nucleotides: TGTGCCAGCAGCCCGGGACTGCAAGAGACCCAGTACTTC.